One and the same sample provided the 30 T cell receptor beta chains below, sequenced in a study of CD8 T cells in Susac syndrome. The RNA input was roughly 0.45 to 1 ug, and it was reverse transcribed with random hexamers. TCRdb reprocessed the immunoSEQ multiplex PCR reads via MiXCR and lists one record per CDR3 protein. This sample carries 130,000 to 150,000 distinct CDR3 sequences, about 93% of them seen once, and the ten largest clones take roughly 0.27%. Material: CD8+ T cells from PBMCs. These receptor sequences come from a human donor in good health.

The chain couples TRBV20-1 to TRBJ2-7; 7 nucleotides match TRBD1. The CDR3 loop spans 11 amino acids. The germline V gene has CDR1 DFQATT and CDR2 SNEGSKA (reference sequence). V lost 7 bases and J lost 7; bases outside the gene matches: 7. The CDR3 is CSGRQGREQYF. CDR3 coding DNA: TGCAGTGGACGACAGGGAAGGGAGCAGTACTTC.

V usage is TRBV2 and J usage is TRBJ2-1; D tentatively fits TRBD1 or TRBD2 (5 bases each). The germline V and J ends were trimmed by 8 bases and 0 bases, with 11 bases remaining between them. The germline V gene has CDR1 SNHLY and CDR2 FYNNEI. The CDR3 sequence is 14 residues long. The DNA for the CDR3 is TGTGCCAGCGCCGAGGGGAGCTCCTACAATGAGCAGTTCTTC. This gives the protein CASAEGSSYNEQFF.

The J gene is TRBJ2-7, the V gene TRBV7-9; D unresolved. This CDR3 is built from 15 residues. Trimming stripped 1 base from V and 2 bases from J, with 12 bases between. Germline CDR1 is SEHNR and CDR2 is FQNEAQ (reference sequence). The CDR3 region has the DNA TGTGCCAGCAGCTTAGGATCGGCCAGAACCTACGAGCAGTACTTC. Encoded protein: CASSLGSARTYEQYF.

The rearrangement links TRBV21-1 to TRBJ2-1; TRBD2, the table's D call, was not compared with the DNA. TRBV21-1 is classified as a pseudogene. The CDR3 has 13 residues. CDR3 nucleotide sequence: TGTGCCAATCGGGACTTCGCACGCAATGAGCAGTTCTTC. This gives the protein CANRDFARNEQFF.

The V and J genes are TRBV6-1 and TRBJ1-1, with D tentatively TRBD1 (6 bases). The CDR3 has 17 amino acids. The germline V gene encodes CDR1 MNHNS and CDR2 SASEGT. Trimming left V 8 bases short and J 2 bases short, with 24 bases between. The CDR3 coding sequence is TGTGCCAGCCTGGTCTTTATGGGGGCGCCGGGTAACACTGAAGCTTTCTTT. This codes for CASLVFMGAPGNTEAFF.

The J gene is TRBJ2-5, the V gene TRBV28; 8 bases match TRBD2. V lost 5 bases to trimming and J lost 4 bases; unmatched junction nucleotides: 12. Per the germline V gene, CDR1 is MDHEN and CDR2 is SYDVKM. This CDR3 spans 16 amino acids. The CDR3 here is CASSPPLAALAETQYF. Written as DNA, the CDR3 is TGTGCCAGCAGTCCCCCACTAGCGGCCCTGGCAGAGACCCAGTACTTC.

The table lists this clonotype with a count of one. CDR3 bases: TGTGCCAGCAGCTTAGTTGGGCGGGAAATCAATGAGCAGTTCTTC. This encodes CASSLVGREINEQFF. The chain recombines TRBV7-8 with TRBJ2-1; D might be TRBD2 (6 bases). The CDR3 covers 15 residues. The ends were cut back, 1 base at V and 6 bases at J, with 13 bases in the middle. CDR1 and CDR2 from the germline V gene are SGHVS and FQNEAQ.

This sequence joins TRBV21-1 and TRBJ2-7; the table's D call, TRBD2, was not checked against the DNA. TRBV21-1 is recorded as a pseudogene. The CDR3 consists of 15 residues. The CDR3 is CASSKGLAEHYEQYF. CDR3 coding DNA: TGTGCCAGCAGCAAGGGACTAGCGGAGCACTACGAGCAGTACTTC.

The CDR3 region is CASSQSGNNYGYTF. Here the CDR3 DNA reads TGTGCCAGCAGCCAATCCGGGAACAACTATGGCTACACCTTC. V is TRBV3-1 and J is TRBJ1-2; no reliable D call. Trimming stripped 2 bases from V and 2 bases from J, with 9 bases between. The CDR3 totals 14 residues. The germline CDR1 and CDR2 sequences are LGHDT and YNNKEL (reference sequence).

This chain's CDR3 is CASSPENGENEQFF. The CDR3 region has the DNA TGTGCCAGCAGCCCCGAGAACGGGGAGAATGAGCAGTTCTTC. This chain joins TRBV13 and TRBJ2-1; perhaps TRBD2 as D (5 bases). With 5 bases removed from V and 7 bases from J, the gap between germline ends came to 15 bases. Germline CDR1 is PRHDT and CDR2 is FYEKMQ (reference sequence). This CDR3 comprises 14 residues.

The V and J genes are TRBV20-1 and TRBJ2-1; possibly TRBD2 for D (5 bases). The CDR3 sequence is 14 residues long. Trimming left V 6 bases short and J 4 bases short, with 16 bases between. Germline assignment: CDR1 DFQATT and CDR2 SNEGSKA (reference sequence). CDR3 region: CSAYDRGTYNEQFF. Here the CDR3 DNA reads TGCAGTGCGTATGACCGGGGTACGTACAATGAGCAGTTCTTC.

The chain links TRBV27 to TRBJ2-1, with 7 bases fitting TRBD1. The junction had 10 bases not matched to a gene; V was cut back by 3 bases and J by 8 bases. CDR3 length: 15 amino acids. Per germline, CDR1 MNHEY and CDR2 SMNVEV (reference sequence). The CDR3 sequence: CASSFVRDRLDEQFF. CDR3 DNA sequence: TGTGCCAGCAGTTTTGTTCGGGACAGACTCGATGAGCAGTTCTTC.

This clonotype was recorded only once. An end of the junction does not agree with germline; a read error may underlie this. The rearrangement joins TRBV29-1 to TRBJ2-7, with 8 bases identical to TRBD2. This CDR3 is 16 amino acids long. CDR1 SQVTM and CDR2 ANQGSEA come from the germline V gene. CDR3 nucleotides: TGCGGCGTTGACGGGCTAGCGGGCACCGACTCCTACGAGCAGTACTTC. It yields the protein CGVDGLAGTDSYEQYF.

In regard to this clonotype: Since a much larger clone is just one base distant, this may be a read error. The chain combines TRBV2 with TRBJ2-1; TRBD2 aligns across 7 bases. The CDR3 sequence is 12 residues long. Germline V gene lookup returns CDR1 SNHLY and CDR2 FYNNEI. In nucleotides, the CDR3 is TGTGCCAGCGGCTCTAGCGGCCTGGAGCAGCTCTTC. Residues: CASGSSGLEQLF.

The chain combines TRBV25-1 with TRBJ2-5; D gene uncertain. V lost 4 bases to trimming and J lost 1 base, with 4 bases between them. CDR1 MGHDK and CDR2 SYGVNS come from the germline V gene. The CDR3 has 12 amino acids. The CDR3, as DNA: TGTGCCAGCAGTGGCAGCCAAGAGACCCAGTACTTC. As protein: CASSGSQETQYF.

This clonotype is a singleton in its sample. V gene TRBV30 combines with J gene TRBJ2-1; no firm D call. The CDR3 has 15 amino acids. Trimming removed 3 bases from V and 7 bases from J, with 19 bases in between. In germline, CDR1 is GTSNPN, CDR2 SVGIG (reference sequence). The CDR3 spells CAWSARGERRNEQFF. CDR3 nucleotide sequence: TGTGCCTGGAGCGCCCGCGGAGAGCGTCGGAATGAGCAGTTCTTC.

This chain links TRBV6-5 with TRBJ1-2, with D possibly TRBD1 on 6 matching bases. The V end lost 7 bases, the J end lost 3 bases, and 12 bases lay between the germline ends. The germline V gene has CDR1 MNHEY and CDR2 SVGAGI. There are 13 residues in the CDR3. The CDR3, as DNA: TGTGCCAGCACCACGGGGGCAGACTATGGCTACACCTTC. It specifies CASTTGADYGYTF.

The chain has TRBV19 and TRBJ2-6, with 7 bases lining up with TRBD1. The J segment lost 2 bases and the V segment lost 4 bases, leaving 8 bases of the junction unmatched. This CDR3 contains 17 residues. Germline V lookup: CDR1 LNHDA, CDR2 SQIVND (reference sequence). CDR3 bases: TGTGCCAGTAGTACTCGGCAGGGGGTGACTGGGGCCAACGTCCTGACTTTC. This gives the protein CASSTRQGVTGANVLTF.

The chain couples TRBV4-1 to TRBJ2-2; D is uncertain. Germline V gene sequence: CDR1 MGHRA, CDR2 YSYEKL. The CDR3 runs 14 residues. The V end was cut by 0 bases, the J end by 7 bases, with 9 bases between. The CDR3 DNA reads TGCGCCAGCAGCCAAGAACTACGTAGCGGGGAGCTGTTTTTT. Its protein is CASSQELRSGELFF.

This chain joins TRBV28 and TRBJ1-1; TRBD1 aligns across 10 bases. The CDR3 is 16 residues long. The germline V gene has CDR1 MDHEN and CDR2 SYDVKM. J lost 5 bases, V lost 3 bases, and 9 bases had no gene match. CDR3 loop: CASSFRDRGLRTEAFF. CDR3 coding DNA: TGTGCCAGCAGTTTCCGGGACAGGGGACTGAGAACTGAAGCTTTCTTT.

The rearrangement links TRBV30 to TRBJ2-1; 12 positions agree with TRBD2. The length of the CDR3 is 20 residues. After removal of 6 bases from V and 1 base from J, the junction contained 19 bases not matched to a gene. Germline V lookup: CDR1 GTSNPN, CDR2 SVGIG (reference sequence). The CDR3 nucleotides are TGTGCCTGCCCCCCCTCGGGAACTAGCGGGAGGACCCCTTCCTACAATGAGCAGTTCTTC. Protein sequence: CACPPSGTSGRTPSYNEQFF.

The chain joins TRBV12-3 or TRBV12-4 to TRBJ2-1; D might be TRBD1 or TRBD2, each matching 6 bases. The CDR3 is made up of 15 amino acids. The germline V and J ends were trimmed by 7 bases and 5 bases, with 18 bases remaining between them. CDR3 nucleotide sequence: TGTGCCAGCACCACGGGGGCCGCGACCCACAATGAGCAGTTCTTC. As protein: CASTTGAATHNEQFF.

The chain joins TRBV15 to TRBJ1-2; 9 positions match TRBD1. Germline CDR1 is LNHNV and CDR2 is YYDKDF (reference sequence). The CDR3 is 17 amino acids. V lost 6 bases, J lost 2 bases, and 13 bases stayed unmatched. The CDR3 DNA reads TGTGCCACCAGTTACCCTCCGGGACAGGGTATGAACTATGGCTACACCTTC. Translating gives CATSYPPGQGMNYGYTF.

The DNA for the CDR3 is TGCAGCGTCGACCGACAGACCTACAATGAGCAGTTCTTC. Its protein is CSVDRQTYNEQFF. V usage is TRBV29-1 and J usage is TRBJ2-1, with D possibly being TRBD1 (5 bases). Germline values: CDR1 SQVTM, CDR2 ANQGSEA. The CDR3 consists of 13 residues. Trimming removed 6 bases from V and 2 bases from J, with 11 bases in between.

The chain joins TRBV20-1 to TRBJ2-7; the D is unclear. Per the germline V gene, CDR1 is DFQATT and CDR2 is SNEGSKA (reference sequence). Trimming removed 6 bases from V and 5 bases from J, with 11 bases in between. This CDR3 has 11 amino acids. CDR3 sequence (DNA): TGCAGTGCCAGATACAGTCACGAGCAGTACTTC. It yields the protein CSARYSHEQYF.

The chain couples TRBV27 to TRBJ2-7, with TRBD2 matching 12 bases. CDR3 length: 14 residues. The germline CDR1 and CDR2 sequences are MNHEY and SMNVEV (reference sequence). The V and J ends lost 5 bases and 6 bases, in that order; junction bases with no gene match: 5. CDR3 sequence: CASSPGLAGSEQYF. CDR3 bases: TGTGCCAGCAGTCCAGGACTAGCGGGAAGCGAGCAGTACTTC.

V is TRBV7-6 and J is TRBJ2-5; 8 bases agree with TRBD1. The CDR3 totals 15 residues. V dropped 5 bases and J dropped 1; count of bases not matched to a gene: 6. The germline gives CDR1 SGHVS, CDR2 FNYEAQ. For the CDR3, the DNA is TGTGCCAGCAGCCTCCGGGACAGGAGCCAAGAGACCCAGTACTTC. Amino acids: CASSLRDRSQETQYF. Looking up the rest from reference TRBV7-6 and TRBJ2-5 gives the full variable domain: GAGVSQSPRYKVTKRGQDVALRCDPISGHVSLYWYRQALGQGPEFLTYFNYEAQQDKSGLPNDRFSAERPEGSISTLTIQRTEQRDSAMYRCASSLRDRSQETQYFGPGTRLLVL.

This chain links TRBV13 with TRBJ2-1, with 10 bases identical to TRBD2. The length of the CDR3 is 15 residues. CDR1 and CDR2 from the germline V gene are PRHDT and FYEKMQ (reference sequence). V was pared by 0 bases and J by 6 bases, with 2 bases of the junction left unmatched. This CDR3 is CASSLGLAGSNEQFF. The CDR3 nucleotides are TGTGCCAGCAGCTTAGGACTAGCGGGAAGCAATGAGCAGTTCTTC.

In this sample, this clonotype turned up once. The V gene is TRBV3-1, the J gene TRBJ2-7, with 13 bases identical to TRBD2. V was clipped by 4 bases and J by 9 bases; unmatched bases: 12. From germline, CDR1 is LGHDT and CDR2 YNNKEL (reference sequence). The CDR3 runs 16 residues. CDR3 in amino acids: CASSPGGGLAGLGQYF. CDR3 nucleotides: TGTGCCAGCAGCCCAGGGGGGGGACTAGCGGGACTCGGGCAGTACTTC.

V gene TRBV2 combines with J gene TRBJ2-7; D might be TRBD1 or TRBD2, each matching 5 bases. V was trimmed by 2 bases and J by 0 bases, leaving 8 bases between them. Germline CDR1 is SNHLY and CDR2 is FYNNEI. This CDR3 comprises 14 residues. The CDR3 loop is CASSEPGTSYEQYF. The CDR3 nucleotides read TGTGCCAGCAGTGAACCAGGGACCTCCTACGAGCAGTACTTC.